This T cell receptor (beta chain) was documented in a study of control samples from healthy donors and cancer patients. V was clipped by 7 bases and J by 7 bases, with 11 bases between them. The germline V gene has CDR1 SEHNR and CDR2 FQNEAQ (reference sequence). The CDR3 consists of 12 residues. Using immunoSEQ multiplex PCR, the repertoire was profiled, and TCRdb retains in-frame clones only, with some absent. The table lists tens of thousands of clones, 93% of them singletons. This receptor was identified in a woman aged 45-59 years with head and neck cancer. Material for sequencing was PBMCs. The rearrangement joins TRBV7-9 to TRBJ1-3; D is unclear. CDR3 sequence reads: CASTLGQNTIYF. The CDR3 nucleotides are TGTGCCAGCACCCTAGGGCAGAACACCATATATTTT.